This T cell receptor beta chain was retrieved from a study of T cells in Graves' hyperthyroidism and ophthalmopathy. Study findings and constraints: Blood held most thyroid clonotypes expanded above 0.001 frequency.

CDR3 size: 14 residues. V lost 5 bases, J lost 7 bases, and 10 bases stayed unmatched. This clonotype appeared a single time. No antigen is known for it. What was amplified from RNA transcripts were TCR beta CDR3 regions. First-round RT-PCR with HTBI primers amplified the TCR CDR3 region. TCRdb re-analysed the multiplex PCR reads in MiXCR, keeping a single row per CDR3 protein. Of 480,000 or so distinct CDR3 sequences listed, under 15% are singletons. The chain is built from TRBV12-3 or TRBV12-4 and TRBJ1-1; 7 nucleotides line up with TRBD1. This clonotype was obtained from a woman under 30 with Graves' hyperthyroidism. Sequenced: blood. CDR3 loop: CASSPRQGIGEAFF. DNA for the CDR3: TGTGCCAGCAGTCCCCGACAGGGAATAGGTGAAGCTTTCTTT.